This T cell receptor beta chain comes out of a study of response to subunit inactivated influenza vaccine. Germline CDR1 is MNHNS and CDR2 is SASEGT. The V end lost 6 bases, the J end lost 3 bases, and 15 bases lay between the germline ends. The CDR3 runs 14 residues. Study observations and caveats: Authors suggested seasonal influenza vaccinations each recruit few new T cells.

This clonotype came up a few times. Its antigen remains unknown. Each CDR3 protein gets one entry after TCRdb re-called the RT-PCR reads with MiXCR. This table has hundreds of thousands of distinct CDR3 sequences, about 14% appearing once. The gene calls are TRBV6-1 and TRBJ2-7; tentatively, D is TRBD1 (5 bases). The source material was PBMCs from blood, sampled 14 to 15 days before vaccination. This clonotype was sampled from a man in his fifties or sixties who received an inactivated influenza vaccine. The CDR3 DNA reads TGTGCCAGCAGGAACGGGCCAGGGTTCTACGAGCAGTACTTC. This encodes CASRNGPGFYEQYF.